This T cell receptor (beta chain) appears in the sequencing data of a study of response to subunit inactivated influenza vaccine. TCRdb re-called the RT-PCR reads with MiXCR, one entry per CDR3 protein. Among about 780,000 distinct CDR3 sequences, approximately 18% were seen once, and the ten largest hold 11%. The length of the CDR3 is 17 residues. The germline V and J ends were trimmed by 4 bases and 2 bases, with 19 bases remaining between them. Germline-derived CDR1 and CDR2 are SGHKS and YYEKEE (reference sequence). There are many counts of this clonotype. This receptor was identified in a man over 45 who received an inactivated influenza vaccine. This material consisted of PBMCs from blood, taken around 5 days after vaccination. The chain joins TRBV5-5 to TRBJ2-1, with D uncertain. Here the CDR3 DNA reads TGTGCCAGCAGCCTCCATTGGCGTGGCTATCCCTACAATGAGCAGTTCTTC. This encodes CASSLHWRGYPYNEQFF.